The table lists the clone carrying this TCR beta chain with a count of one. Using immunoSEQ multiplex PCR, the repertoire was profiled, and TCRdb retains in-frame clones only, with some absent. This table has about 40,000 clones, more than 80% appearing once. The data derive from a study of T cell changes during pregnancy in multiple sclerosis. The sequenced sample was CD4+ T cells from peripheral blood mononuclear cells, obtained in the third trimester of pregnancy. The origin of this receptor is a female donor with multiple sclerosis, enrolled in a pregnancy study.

The CDR3 DNA follows: TGTGCCAGCAGTTACCGTTTTGAGACCCAGTACTTC. Translating gives CASSYRFETQYF. V is TRBV6-6 and J is TRBJ2-5; D unclear. This CDR3 is built from 12 residues. V lost 2 bases and J lost 5, with 6 bases in between. Germline values: CDR1 MNHNY, CDR2 SVGAGI (reference sequence).